This T cell receptor (beta chain) was sequenced during a study of blood T cell repertoires in COVID-19. Method: immunoSEQ multiplex PCR; TCRdb's copy keeps in-frame clones and lacks some. The sample has about 190,000 clones, less than 80% seen once; the top ten hold under 15%. V gave up 6 bases and J gave up 6 bases; unmatched junction bases: 5. The CDR3 is 15 amino acids. Germline V gene data show CDR1 as ENHRY and CDR2 as SYGVKD. This clone was seen many times. The V call is TRBV10-3, the J call TRBJ2-2; TRBD1 aligns across 12 bases. The source is a woman aged 45-59 years with acute or convalescent COVID-19. The sample comprised peripheral blood. The CDR3 DNA reads TGTGCCATCAGCGAGGGGACAGGGGGCCCCGGGGAGCTGTTTTTT. It translates to CAISEGTGGPGELFF.